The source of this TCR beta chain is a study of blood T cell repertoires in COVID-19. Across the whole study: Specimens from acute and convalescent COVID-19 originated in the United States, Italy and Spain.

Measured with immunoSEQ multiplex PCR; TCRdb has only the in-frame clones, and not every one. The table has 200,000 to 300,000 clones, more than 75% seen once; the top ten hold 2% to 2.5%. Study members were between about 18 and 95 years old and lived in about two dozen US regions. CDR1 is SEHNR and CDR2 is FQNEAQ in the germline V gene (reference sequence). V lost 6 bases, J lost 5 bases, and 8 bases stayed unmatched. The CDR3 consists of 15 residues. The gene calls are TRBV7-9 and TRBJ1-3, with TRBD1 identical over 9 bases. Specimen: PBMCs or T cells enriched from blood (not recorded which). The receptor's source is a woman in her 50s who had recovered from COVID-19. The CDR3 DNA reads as TGTGCCAGCAGTTCAGGACAGGGGAAAAGAAACACCATATATTTT. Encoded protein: CASSSGQGKRNTIYF.